This T cell receptor (beta chain) was profiled in a study of shared clonotypes between healthy human individuals. For the study at large: Per donor, three plates held CD4 naive cells, three held CD4 memory, two held CD8 naive and one held CD8 memory.

Whole-study findings and limits: Relative to memory subsets, naive subsets generally showed larger estimated richness.

Sequenced by immunoSEQ multiplex PCR; TCRdb stores in-frame clones only, minus some. The sample lists approximately 2.4 million clones; approximately 96% were seen once. Worth noting for this clone: Antigen specificity is unknown.

All of the donors resided in Nashville, Tennessee, and each was a Caucasian adult. CDR1 is LGHNA, CDR2 YSLEER, per germline. The CDR3 runs to 19 residues. J lost 2 bases, V lost 0 bases, and 10 bases had no gene match. The chain employs TRBV4-3 and TRBJ1-4, with 9 bases lining up with TRBD1. The source of this sequence is a young man in good health. Sequencing was performed on naive CD4+ T cells sorted from blood. Subset given: CD45RA+ positively selected. This CDR3 reads CASSQDRKQGALTNEKLFF. The DNA of the CDR3 is TGCGCCAGCAGCCAAGATAGGAAACAGGGGGCCCTCACTAATGAAAAACTGTTTTTT.